The rows below give T cell receptor beta chains drawn from one sample of a study of OX40 agonist ivuxolimab in advanced cancers. Method: immunoSEQ multiplex PCR; TCRdb's copy keeps in-frame clones and lacks some. Seen here are tens of thousands of clones, 65% to 90% observed once, and the top ten hold about 20%. The source was CD4+ or CD8+ T cells sorted from blood, collected in a trial of the OX40 agonist ivuxolimab. Source of these receptors: an adult with an advanced solid tumor such as melanoma, head and neck, liver or kidney cancer. Each CDR3 is given with its conserved first and last residue. Fields, in order: D gene, clone size, V gene, CDR3 length, J gene, CDR3 DNA, CDR3 protein. The D gene is left open where the match is weak. Size is omitted from some rows. Given values are once, few, many or a class for expanded clones.

.,.,TRBV19,15,TRBJ2-1,TGTGCCAGTAGCAACGCCTTGGGCGATTACAATGAGCAGTTCTTC,CASSNALGDYNEQFF
.,few,TRBV28,16,TRBJ2-1,TGTGCCAGCAGTTTGCACACAGCGCTAGGCTACAATGAGCAGTTCTTC,CASSLHTALGYNEQFF
.,.,TRBV7-9,14,TRBJ2-7,TGTGCCAGCAGCTTCACCGACTCGCACTACGAGCAGTACTTC,CASSFTDSHYEQYF
.,once,TRBV5-1,14,TRBJ1-2,TGCGCCAGCGATTTTGGGACGGGGGTCGGCGGCTACACCTTC,CASDFGTGVGGYTF
TRBD2,.,TRBV9,17,TRBJ2-3,TGTGCCAGCAGCGTACTTAGCGGGGGGGCCGGGGCAGATACGCAGTATTTT,CASSVLSGGAGADTQYF
TRBD2,.,TRBV27,14,TRBJ2-7,TGTGCCAGCAGTTTTGCTAGCGGGAGGAGCGAGCAGTACTTC,CASSFASGRSEQYF
.,.,TRBV30,14,TRBJ2-2,TGTGCCTGGACTACAGGACTTGGCACCGGGGAGCTGTTTTTT,CAWTTGLGTGELFF
.,once,TRBV27,13,TRBJ2-1,TGTGCCAGCAGTCTTAGCGCTTACAATGAGCAGTTCTTC,CASSLSAYNEQFF
.,once,TRBV6-5,13,TRBJ2-7,TGTGCCAGCAGTTACGCCCCGGGGTACGAGCAGTACTTC,CASSYAPGYEQYF
.,.,TRBV13,14,TRBJ2-7,TGTGCCAGCAGCAAACAGGGTTTTAAAGACGAGCAGTACTTC,CASSKQGFKDEQYF
.,.,TRBV6-1,13,TRBJ2-1,TGTGCCAGCAATTCAGCGTTGGAGGTTGAGCAGTTCTTC,CASNSALEVEQFF
.,few,TRBV7-3,16,TRBJ2-6,TGTGCCAGCTCTCCCATAGTAAGCTCTGGGGCCAACGTCCTGACTTTC,CASSPIVSSGANVLTF
.,.,TRBV27,12,TRBJ2-3,TGTGCCAGCAGTTTTATCGGAGATACGCAGTATTTT,CASSFIGDTQYF
.,.,TRBV29-1,11,TRBJ1-4,TGCAGCGTTGAAGATGTCGGAAAACTGTTTTTT,CSVEDVGKLFF
.,.,TRBV27,12,TRBJ2-2,TGTGCCAGCAGTTACACCACCGGGGAGCTGTTTTTT,CASSYTTGELFF
TRBD1,once,TRBV7-8,15,TRBJ2-7,TGTGCCAGCAGCACAGAGACAGGGAGATTTTACGAGCAGTACTTC,CASSTETGRFYEQYF
TRBD1,medium-sized,TRBV27,14,TRBJ2-7,TGTGCCAGCAGTTTCGGACAGGGGCTTTACGAGCAGTACTTC,CASSFGQGLYEQYF
.,few,TRBV9,15,TRBJ2-5,TGTGCCAGCAGCCCCCGGGGCCCCACCCAAGAGACCCAGTACTTC,CASSPRGPTQETQYF
.,.,TRBV6-6,15,TRBJ1-4,TGTGCCAGCAGTTTGGGCAGGGCAACTAATGAAAAACTGTTTTTT,CASSLGRATNEKLFF
.,.,TRBV5-6,11,TRBJ1-2,TGTGCCAGCAGTTTGAACTATGGCTACACCTTC,CASSLNYGYTF
.,once,TRBV5-6,15,TRBJ2-1,TGTGCCAGCAGCCCGGAGAATGGAGGGTGGGCTGAGCAGTTCTTC,CASSPENGGWAEQFF
TRBD2,.,TRBV27,17,TRBJ2-1,TGTGCCAGCAGCACGGTCGCGGGGGGGAAACTTTACAATGAGCAGTTCTTC,CASSTVAGGKLYNEQFF
.,.,TRBV5-6,12,TRBJ1-5,TGTGCCAGCAGCATAGGGATTCAGCCCCAGCATTTT,CASSIGIQPQHF
.,.,TRBV5-8,16,TRBJ2-1,TGTGCCAGCAGCACCCGGGACCTTACCAACTACAATGAGCAGTTCTTC,CASSTRDLTNYNEQFF
TRBD2,.,TRBV27,15,TRBJ2-3,TGTGCCAGCAACTCCGGGACTAGTCCCGCAGATACGCAGTATTTT,CASNSGTSPADTQYF
TRBD2,.,TRBV2,14,TRBJ2-2,TGTGCCAGCGGGGGGGGATCGAACACCGGGGAGCTGTTTTTT,CASGGGSNTGELFF
.,.,TRBV27,15,TRBJ2-1,TGTGCCAGCAGTTTATCTGGCGGGGCCTACAATGAGCAGTTCTTC,CASSLSGGAYNEQFF
.,.,TRBV15,15,TRBJ2-3,TGTGCCACCAGCAGAGTTGGGGGTAGCACAGATACGCAGTATTTT,CATSRVGGSTDTQYF
.,.,TRBV7-9,16,TRBJ2-4,TGTGCCAGCAGCTTAGCGGAGGGCCTGGGCAAAAACATTCAGTACTTC,CASSLAEGLGKNIQYF
TRBD2,once,TRBV10-1,14,TRBJ2-7,TGCGCCAGCAGTGAGGTGGCGGGAGCCTACGAGCAGTACTTC,CASSEVAGAYEQYF
TRBD1,.,TRBV5-1,15,TRBJ2-2,TGCGCCAGCAGCCCCCGGGACAGGGAGAACGGGGAGCTGTTTTTT,CASSPRDRENGELFF